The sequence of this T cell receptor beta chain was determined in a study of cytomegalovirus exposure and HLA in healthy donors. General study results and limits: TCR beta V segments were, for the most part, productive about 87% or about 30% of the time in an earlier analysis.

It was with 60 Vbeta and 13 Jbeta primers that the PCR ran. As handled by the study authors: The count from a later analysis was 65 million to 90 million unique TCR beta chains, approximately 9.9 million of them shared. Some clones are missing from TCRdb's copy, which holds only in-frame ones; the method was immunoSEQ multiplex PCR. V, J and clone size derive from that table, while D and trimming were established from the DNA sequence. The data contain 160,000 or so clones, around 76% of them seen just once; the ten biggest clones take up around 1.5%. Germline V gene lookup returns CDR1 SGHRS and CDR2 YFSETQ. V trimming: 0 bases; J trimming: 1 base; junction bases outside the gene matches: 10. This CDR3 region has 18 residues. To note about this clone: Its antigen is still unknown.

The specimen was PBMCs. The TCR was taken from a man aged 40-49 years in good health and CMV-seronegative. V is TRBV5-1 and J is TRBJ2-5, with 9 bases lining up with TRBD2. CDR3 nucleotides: TGCGCCAGCAGCTTGGAGGGTAGCGGGAGCCTTCTCCAAGAGACCCAGTACTTC. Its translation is CASSLEGSGSLLQETQYF. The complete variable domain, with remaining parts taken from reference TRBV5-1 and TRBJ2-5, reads KAGVTQTPRYLIKTRGQQVTLSCSPISGHRSVSWYQQTPGQGLQFLFEYFSETQRNKGNFPGRFSGRQFSNSRSEMNVSTLELGDSALYLCASSLEGSGSLLQETQYFGPGTRLLVL.